This T cell receptor beta chain was sequenced in a study of blood T cell repertoires in COVID-19. Study-wide context: Samples of COVID-19 (acute and convalescent) were obtained from the United States, Italy and Spain.

As originally analysed: Amplification with reference gene primers provided the estimates of nucleated cell counts. Assay used: immunoSEQ multiplex PCR; TCRdb lists only in-frame clones, some missing. That table is the source of V, J and clone size, and D and trimming were worked out from the DNA. The sample includes 90,000 to 130,000 clones, over 80% of them seen just once. Unmatched junction bases numbered 8, after V lost 7 bases and J lost 1 base. The CDR3 spans 15 residues. Germline assignment: CDR1 MNHEY and CDR2 SVGAGI. Source material: peripheral blood. V gene TRBV6-5 combines with J gene TRBJ2-5; 8 positions agree with TRBD1. The source is a woman in her 70s with acute or convalescent COVID-19. CDR3 sequence reads: CASTLLTGAQETQYF. For the CDR3, the DNA is TGTGCCAGCACCTTACTGACAGGGGCCCAAGAGACCCAGTACTTC.